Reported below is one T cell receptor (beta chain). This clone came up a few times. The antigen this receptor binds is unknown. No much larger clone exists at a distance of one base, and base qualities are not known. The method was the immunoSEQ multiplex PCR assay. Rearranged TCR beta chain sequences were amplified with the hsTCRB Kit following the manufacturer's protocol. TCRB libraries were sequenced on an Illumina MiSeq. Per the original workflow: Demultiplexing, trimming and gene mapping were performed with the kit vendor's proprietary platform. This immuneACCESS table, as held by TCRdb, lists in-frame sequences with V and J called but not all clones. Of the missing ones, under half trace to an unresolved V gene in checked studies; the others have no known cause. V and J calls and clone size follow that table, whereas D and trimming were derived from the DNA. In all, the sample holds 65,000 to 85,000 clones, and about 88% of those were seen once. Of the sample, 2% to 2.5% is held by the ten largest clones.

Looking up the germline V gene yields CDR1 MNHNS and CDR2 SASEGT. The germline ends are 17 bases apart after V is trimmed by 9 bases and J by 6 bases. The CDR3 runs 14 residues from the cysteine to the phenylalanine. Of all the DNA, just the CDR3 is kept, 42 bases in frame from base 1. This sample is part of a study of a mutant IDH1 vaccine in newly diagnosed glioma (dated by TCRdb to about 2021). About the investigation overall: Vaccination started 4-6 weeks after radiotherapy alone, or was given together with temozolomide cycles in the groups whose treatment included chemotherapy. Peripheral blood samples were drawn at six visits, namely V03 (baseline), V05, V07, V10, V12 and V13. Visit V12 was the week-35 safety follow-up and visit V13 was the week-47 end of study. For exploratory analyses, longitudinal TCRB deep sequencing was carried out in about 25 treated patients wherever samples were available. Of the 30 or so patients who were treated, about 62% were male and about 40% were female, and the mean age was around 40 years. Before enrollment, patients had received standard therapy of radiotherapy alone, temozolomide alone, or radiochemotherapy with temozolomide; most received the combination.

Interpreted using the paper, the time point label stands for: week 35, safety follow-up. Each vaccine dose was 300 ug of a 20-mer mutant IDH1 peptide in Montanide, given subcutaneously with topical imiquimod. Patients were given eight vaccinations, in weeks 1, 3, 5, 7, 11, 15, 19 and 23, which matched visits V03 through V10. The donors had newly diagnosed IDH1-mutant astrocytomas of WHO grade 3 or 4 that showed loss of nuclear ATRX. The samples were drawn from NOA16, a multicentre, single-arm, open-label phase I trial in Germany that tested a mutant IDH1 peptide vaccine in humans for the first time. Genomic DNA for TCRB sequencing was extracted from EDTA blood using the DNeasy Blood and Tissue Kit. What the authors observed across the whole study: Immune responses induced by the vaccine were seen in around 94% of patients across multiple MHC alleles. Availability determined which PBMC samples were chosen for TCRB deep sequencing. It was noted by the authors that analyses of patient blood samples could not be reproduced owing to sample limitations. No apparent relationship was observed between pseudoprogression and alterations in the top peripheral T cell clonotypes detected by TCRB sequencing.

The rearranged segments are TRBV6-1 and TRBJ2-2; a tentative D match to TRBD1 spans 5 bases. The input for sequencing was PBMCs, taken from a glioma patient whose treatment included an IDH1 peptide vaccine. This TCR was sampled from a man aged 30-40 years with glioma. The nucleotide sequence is TGTGCCAGTACCCTAAGCAGGGTATCCGGGGAGCTGTTTTTT. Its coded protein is CASTLSRVSGELFF.